This TCR beta chain was found in a study of cytomegalovirus exposure and HLA in healthy donors. Study-wide results and caveats: Under in vitro conditions, a few CMV-associated chains were confirmed as specific for CMV antigens. TRBV6-2, TRBV6-3 and some other V segments were unresolvable in 87-base-pair reads. Several of the most significant clusters were apparently associated with common viral pathogens in a later analysis.

60 Vbeta and 13 Jbeta primers were used in PCR. The repertoire was sequenced with immunoSEQ multiplex PCR; TCRdb's copy has only in-frame clones and lacks some. Of around 200,000 clones listed, roughly four fifths were seen once; the top ten hold over 2.5%. A remark on this clone: Its specificity is not known.

Trimming removed 4 bases from V and 6 bases from J, with 20 bases in between. The CDR3 loop spans 16 amino acids. CDR1 and CDR2 from the germline V gene are SGDLS and YYNGEE. The chain combines TRBV9 with TRBJ1-3; D uncertain. The specimen sequenced was PBMCs. The TCR originated in a male donor in good health and CMV-seronegative. The CDR3 reads CASSSIERGYENTIYF. CDR3 nucleotide sequence: TGTGCCAGCAGCTCCATCGAACGGGGTTATGAAAACACCATATATTTT.